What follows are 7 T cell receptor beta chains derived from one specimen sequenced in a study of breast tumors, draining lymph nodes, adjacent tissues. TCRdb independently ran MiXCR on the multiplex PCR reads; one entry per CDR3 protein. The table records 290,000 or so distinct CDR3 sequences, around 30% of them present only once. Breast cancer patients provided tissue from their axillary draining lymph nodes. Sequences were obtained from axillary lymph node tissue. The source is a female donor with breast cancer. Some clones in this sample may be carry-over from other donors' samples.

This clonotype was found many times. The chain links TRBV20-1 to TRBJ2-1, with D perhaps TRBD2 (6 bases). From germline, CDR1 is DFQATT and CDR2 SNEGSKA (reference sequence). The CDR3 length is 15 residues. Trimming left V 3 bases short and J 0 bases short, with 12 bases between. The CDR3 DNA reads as TGCAGTGCTAGCGCGGAGGGCCGCTCCTACAATGAGCAGTTCTTC. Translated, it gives CSASAEGRSYNEQFF.

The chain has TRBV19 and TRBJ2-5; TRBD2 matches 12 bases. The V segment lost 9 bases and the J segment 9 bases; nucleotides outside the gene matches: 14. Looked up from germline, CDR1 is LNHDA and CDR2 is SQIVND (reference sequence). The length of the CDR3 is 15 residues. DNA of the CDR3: TGTGCCAGCCTTGAGACTAGCGGGGGCTATGCGTCCCAGTACTTC. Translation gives CASLETSGGYASQYF.

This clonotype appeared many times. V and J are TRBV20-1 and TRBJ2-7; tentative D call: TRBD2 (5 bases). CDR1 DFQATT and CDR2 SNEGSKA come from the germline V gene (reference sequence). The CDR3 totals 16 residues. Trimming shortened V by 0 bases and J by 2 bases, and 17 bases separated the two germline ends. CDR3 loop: CSARDPQTSLTYEQYF. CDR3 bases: TGCAGTGCTAGAGATCCACAAACTAGTCTAACCTACGAGCAGTACTTC.

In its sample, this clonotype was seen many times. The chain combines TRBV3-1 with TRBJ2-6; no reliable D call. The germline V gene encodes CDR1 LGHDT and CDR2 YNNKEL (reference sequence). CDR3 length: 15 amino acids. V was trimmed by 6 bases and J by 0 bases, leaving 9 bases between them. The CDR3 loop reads CASSTASSGANVLTF. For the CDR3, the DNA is TGTGCCAGCAGTACAGCTAGCTCTGGGGCCAACGTCCTGACTTTC.

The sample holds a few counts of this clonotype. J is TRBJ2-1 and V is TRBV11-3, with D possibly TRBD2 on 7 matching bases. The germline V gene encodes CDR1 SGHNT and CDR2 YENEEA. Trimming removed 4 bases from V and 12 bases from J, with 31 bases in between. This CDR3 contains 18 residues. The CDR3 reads CASSSGRAGASSTYGQFF. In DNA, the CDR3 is TGTGCCAGCAGCTCCGGCCGGGCGGGGGCTAGTTCGACGTATGGGCAGTTCTTC.

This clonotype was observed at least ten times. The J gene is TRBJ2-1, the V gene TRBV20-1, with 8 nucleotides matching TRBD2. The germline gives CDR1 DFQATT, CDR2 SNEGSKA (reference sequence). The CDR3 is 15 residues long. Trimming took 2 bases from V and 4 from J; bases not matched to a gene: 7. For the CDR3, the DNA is TGCAGTGCTAGAAATCCTTTAGCGGGGTACAATGAGCAGTTCTTC. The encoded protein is CSARNPLAGYNEQFF.

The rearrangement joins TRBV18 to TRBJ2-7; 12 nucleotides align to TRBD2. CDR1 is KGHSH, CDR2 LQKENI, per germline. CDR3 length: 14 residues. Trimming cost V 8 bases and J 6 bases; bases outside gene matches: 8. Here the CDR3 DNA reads TGTGCCAGCAGGTCCGGGACTAGCGGGCTCGAGCAGTACTTC. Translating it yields CASRSGTSGLEQYF.